A selection of T cell receptor beta chains follows, all from one sample in a study of control samples from healthy donors and cancer patients. The assay was immunoSEQ multiplex PCR, and TCRdb's table has in-frame clones only and misses some. The profile shows more than 150,000 clones, about 93% of them singletons. Sample: blood. The receptors originated from a man aged 18 to 29 in good health. Both conserved end residues are part of each CDR3. The D gene is left open where the match is weak. For some rows the clone size is stated as once, few or many, or as a class when expanded; others skip it.

j_gene: TRBJ2-3
abundance: .
d_gene: TRBD1
len: 16
v_gene: TRBV7-2
CDR3aa: CASSFTGTGFGDTQYF
CDR3nt: TGTGCCAGCAGCTTTACCGGGACAGGGTTTGGAGATACGCAGTATTTT

j_gene: TRBJ1-3
abundance: .
d_gene: .
len: 15
v_gene: TRBV9
CDR3aa: CASSAPRGSGNTIYF
CDR3nt: TGTGCCAGCAGCGCGCCAAGGGGCTCCGGAAACACCATATATTTT

j_gene: TRBJ1-1
abundance: .
d_gene: TRBD1
len: 17
v_gene: TRBV14
CDR3aa: CASSPRTGRLVNTEAFF
CDR3nt: TGTGCCAGCAGCCCGCGGACAGGAAGACTCGTGAACACTGAAGCTTTCTTT

j_gene: TRBJ2-6
abundance: .
d_gene: .
len: 13
v_gene: TRBV2
CDR3aa: CASSALWANVLTF
CDR3nt: TGTGCCAGCAGCGCCCTCTGGGCCAACGTCCTGACTTTC

j_gene: TRBJ2-2
abundance: .
d_gene: TRBD1
len: 15
v_gene: TRBV20-1
CDR3aa: CSASDRGRLPGELFF
CDR3nt: TGCAGTGCTAGTGACAGGGGGCGACTCCCCGGGGAGCTGTTTTTT

j_gene: TRBJ1-6
abundance: .
d_gene: TRBD1
len: 15
v_gene: TRBV2
CDR3aa: CASSGQGQVDSPLHF
CDR3nt: TGTGCCAGCAGTGGTCAAGGACAGGTGGATTCACCCCTCCACTTT

j_gene: TRBJ1-6
abundance: .
d_gene: .
len: 16
v_gene: TRBV5-1
CDR3aa: CASSFDGAIDNSPLHF
CDR3nt: TGCGCCAGCAGCTTCGATGGAGCCATAGATAATTCACCCCTCCACTTT

j_gene: TRBJ1-1
abundance: .
d_gene: .
len: 13
v_gene: TRBV13
CDR3aa: CASSLNEYTEAFF
CDR3nt: TGTGCCAGCAGCTTAAACGAGTACACTGAAGCTTTCTTT

j_gene: TRBJ2-7
abundance: .
d_gene: .
len: 14
v_gene: TRBV19
CDR3aa: CASSRLRGAYEQYF
CDR3nt: TGTGCCAGTAGTAGACTCAGGGGGGCCTACGAGCAGTACTTC

j_gene: TRBJ1-3
abundance: .
d_gene: TRBD1
len: 16
v_gene: TRBV6-1
CDR3aa: CASSEGPGTGGYTIYF
CDR3nt: TGTGCCAGCAGTGAGGGTCCCGGGACAGGGGGGTACACCATATATTTT

j_gene: TRBJ1-1
abundance: few
d_gene: TRBD1
len: 15
v_gene: TRBV7-9
CDR3aa: CASSLYRDRHTEAFF
CDR3nt: TGTGCCAGCAGCTTATACCGGGACAGGCACACTGAAGCTTTCTTT

j_gene: TRBJ1-6
abundance: .
d_gene: TRBD1
len: 14
v_gene: TRBV9
CDR3aa: CASNPGTGNSPLHF
CDR3nt: TGTGCCAGCAACCCCGGGACAGGGAATTCACCCCTCCACTTT

j_gene: TRBJ2-4
abundance: .
d_gene: TRBD1
len: 15
v_gene: TRBV2
CDR3aa: CASRSETGGKNIQYF
CDR3nt: TGTGCCAGCAGGTCCGAGACAGGGGGCAAAAACATTCAGTACTTC

j_gene: TRBJ2-1
abundance: .
d_gene: .
len: 15
v_gene: TRBV5-6
CDR3aa: CASSFVTGSYNEQFF
CDR3nt: TGTGCCAGCAGCTTTGTAACAGGCTCCTACAATGAGCAGTTCTTC

j_gene: TRBJ1-3
abundance: .
d_gene: .
len: 14
v_gene: TRBV5-4
CDR3aa: CASSPTTTGNTIYF
CDR3nt: TGTGCCAGCAGCCCTACTACCACAGGAAACACCATATATTTT

j_gene: TRBJ1-5
abundance: .
d_gene: .
len: 14
v_gene: TRBV15
CDR3aa: CATSSRQIDQPQHF
CDR3nt: TGTGCCACCAGCAGCCGACAGATTGATCAGCCCCAGCATTTT

j_gene: TRBJ1-2
abundance: .
d_gene: .
len: 13
v_gene: TRBV12-3/TRBV12-4
CDR3aa: CASSYEPNYGYTF
CDR3nt: TGTGCCAGCAGTTATGAACCTAACTATGGCTACACCTTC

j_gene: TRBJ2-7
abundance: once
d_gene: .
len: 14
v_gene: TRBV18
CDR3aa: CASSPLLGTVEQYF
CDR3nt: TGTGCCAGCTCGCCCTTGTTAGGGACCGTCGAGCAGTACTTC

j_gene: TRBJ1-3
abundance: .
d_gene: .
len: 15
v_gene: TRBV7-8
CDR3aa: CASSLVGITGNTIYF
CDR3nt: TGTGCCAGCAGCTTAGTTGGGATAACAGGAAACACCATATATTTT

j_gene: TRBJ1-1
abundance: .
d_gene: .
len: 15
v_gene: TRBV5-1
CDR3aa: CASSLSFGVNTEAFF
CDR3nt: TGCGCCAGCAGCTTGTCCTTCGGGGTGAACACTGAAGCTTTCTTT